This TCR beta chain derives from a study of memory CD4+ T cells and cytomegalovirus serostatus. Study overall: This sample comes from healthy Belgian adults, under 10 CMV seropositive, 24 seronegative. General observations from the study: CD4+ memory repertoires contained about 40% of the roughly 150 reported CMV TCRbeta sequences.

This CDR3 has 13 amino acids. Trimming removed 2 bases at V and 0 bases at J, with 3 bases between. Germline-derived CDR1 and CDR2 are SGHRS and YFSETQ. About this clone: Its antigen is unidentified.

The sort gate was single viable CD3+CD4+CD8-CD45RO+ cells for memory CD4+ T cells. In the original workflow: Out-of-frame sequences were removed, leaving 2 million to 2.5 million distinct TCRbeta sequences. Assay: immunoSEQ multiplex PCR; the TCRdb copy retains only in-frame clones and omits some. That table gives V, J and clone size, and the DNA gave D and trimming. The table lists some 54,000 clones, around 83% of them singletons. The receptor's source is an adult in good health and CMV-seropositive. Source material: memory CD4+ T cells from blood. The chain uses TRBV5-1 and TRBJ1-5; D call uncertain. The CDR3 DNA reads TGCGCCAGCAGCTTTAATAGCAATCAGCCCCAGCATTTT. Translated: CASSFNSNQPQHF.